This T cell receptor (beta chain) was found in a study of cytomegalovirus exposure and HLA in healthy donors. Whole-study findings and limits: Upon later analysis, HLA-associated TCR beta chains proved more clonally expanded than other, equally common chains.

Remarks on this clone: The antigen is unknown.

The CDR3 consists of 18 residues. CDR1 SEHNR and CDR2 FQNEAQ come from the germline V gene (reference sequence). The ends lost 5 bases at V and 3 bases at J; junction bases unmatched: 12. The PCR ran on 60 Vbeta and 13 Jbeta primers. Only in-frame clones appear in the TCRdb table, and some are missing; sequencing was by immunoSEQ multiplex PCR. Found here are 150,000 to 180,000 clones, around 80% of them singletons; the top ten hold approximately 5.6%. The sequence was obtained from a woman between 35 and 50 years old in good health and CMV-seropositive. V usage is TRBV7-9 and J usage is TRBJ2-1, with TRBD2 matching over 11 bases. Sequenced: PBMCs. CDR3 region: CASSPPPNGLAGYNEQFF. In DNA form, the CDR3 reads TGTGCCAGCAGCCCCCCGCCCAATGGACTAGCGGGCTACAATGAGCAGTTCTTC. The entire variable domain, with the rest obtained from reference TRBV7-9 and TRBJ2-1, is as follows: DTGVSQNPRHKITKRGQNVTFRCDPISEHNRLYWYRQTLGQGPEFLTYFQNEAQLEKSRLLSDRFSAERPKGSFSTLEIQRTEQGDSAMYLCASSPPPNGLAGYNEQFFGPGTRLTVL.